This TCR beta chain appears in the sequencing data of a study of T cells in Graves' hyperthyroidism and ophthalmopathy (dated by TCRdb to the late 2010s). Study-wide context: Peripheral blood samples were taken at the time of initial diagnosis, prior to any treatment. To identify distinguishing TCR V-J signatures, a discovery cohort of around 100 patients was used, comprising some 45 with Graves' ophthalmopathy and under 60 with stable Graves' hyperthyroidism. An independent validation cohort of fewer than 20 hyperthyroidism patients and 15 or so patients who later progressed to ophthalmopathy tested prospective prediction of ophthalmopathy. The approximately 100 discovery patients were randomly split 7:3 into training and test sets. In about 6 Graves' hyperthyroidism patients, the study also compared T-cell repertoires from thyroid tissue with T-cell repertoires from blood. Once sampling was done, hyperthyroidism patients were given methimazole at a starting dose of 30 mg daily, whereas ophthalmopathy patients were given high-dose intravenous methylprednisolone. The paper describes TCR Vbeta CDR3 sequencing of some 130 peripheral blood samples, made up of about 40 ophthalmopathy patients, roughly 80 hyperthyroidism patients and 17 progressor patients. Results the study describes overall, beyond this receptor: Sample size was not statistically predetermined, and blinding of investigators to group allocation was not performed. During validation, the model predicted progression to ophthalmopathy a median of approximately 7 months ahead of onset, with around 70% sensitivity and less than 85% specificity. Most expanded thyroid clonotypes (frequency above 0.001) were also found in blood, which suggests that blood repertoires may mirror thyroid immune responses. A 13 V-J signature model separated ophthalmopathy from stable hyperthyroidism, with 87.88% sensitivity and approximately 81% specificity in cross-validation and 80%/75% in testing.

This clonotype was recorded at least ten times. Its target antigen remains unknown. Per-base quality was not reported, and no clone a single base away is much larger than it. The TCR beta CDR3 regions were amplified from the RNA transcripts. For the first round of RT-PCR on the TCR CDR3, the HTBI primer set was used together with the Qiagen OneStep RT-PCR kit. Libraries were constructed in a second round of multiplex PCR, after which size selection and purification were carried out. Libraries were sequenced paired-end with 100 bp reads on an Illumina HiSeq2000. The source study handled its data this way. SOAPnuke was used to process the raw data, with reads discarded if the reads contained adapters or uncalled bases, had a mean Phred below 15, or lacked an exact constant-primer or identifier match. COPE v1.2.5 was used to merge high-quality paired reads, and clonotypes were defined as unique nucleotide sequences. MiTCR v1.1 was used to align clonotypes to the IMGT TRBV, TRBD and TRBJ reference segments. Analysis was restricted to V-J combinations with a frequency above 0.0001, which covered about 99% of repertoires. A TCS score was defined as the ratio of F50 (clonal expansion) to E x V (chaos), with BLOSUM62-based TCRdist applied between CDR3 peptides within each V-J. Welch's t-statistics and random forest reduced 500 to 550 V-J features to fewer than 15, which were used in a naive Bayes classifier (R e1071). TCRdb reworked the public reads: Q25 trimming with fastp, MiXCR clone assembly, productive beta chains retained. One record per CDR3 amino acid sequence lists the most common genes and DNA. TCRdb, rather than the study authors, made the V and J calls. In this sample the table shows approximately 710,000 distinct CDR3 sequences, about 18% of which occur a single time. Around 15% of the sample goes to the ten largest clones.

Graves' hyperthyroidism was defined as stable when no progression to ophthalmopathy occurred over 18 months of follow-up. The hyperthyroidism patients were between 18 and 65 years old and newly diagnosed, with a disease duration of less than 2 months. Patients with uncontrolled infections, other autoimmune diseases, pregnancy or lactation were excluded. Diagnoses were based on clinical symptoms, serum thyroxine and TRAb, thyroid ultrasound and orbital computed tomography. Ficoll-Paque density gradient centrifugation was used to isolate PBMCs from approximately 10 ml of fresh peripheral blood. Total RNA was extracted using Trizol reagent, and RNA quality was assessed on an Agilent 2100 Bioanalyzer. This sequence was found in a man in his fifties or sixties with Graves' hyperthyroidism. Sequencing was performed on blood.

The CDR3 has the sequence CAISERAGGSYNEQFF. DNA sequence: TGTGCCATCAGTGAACGGGCAGGGGGCTCCTACAATGAGCAGTTCTTC. Rearrangement joined TRBV10-3 to TRBJ2-1, with 7 bases in between that match TRBD1. Trimmed from V: 3 bases; trimmed from J: 0 bases; junction bases lacking a gene match: 5. Including the terminal cysteine and phenylalanine, the CDR3 comprises 16 residues. Only the CDR3 portion is preserved as DNA: 48 bases, with reading frame beginning at the first base. CDR1 and CDR2 are drawn from the germline V gene: ENHRY, SYGVKD.